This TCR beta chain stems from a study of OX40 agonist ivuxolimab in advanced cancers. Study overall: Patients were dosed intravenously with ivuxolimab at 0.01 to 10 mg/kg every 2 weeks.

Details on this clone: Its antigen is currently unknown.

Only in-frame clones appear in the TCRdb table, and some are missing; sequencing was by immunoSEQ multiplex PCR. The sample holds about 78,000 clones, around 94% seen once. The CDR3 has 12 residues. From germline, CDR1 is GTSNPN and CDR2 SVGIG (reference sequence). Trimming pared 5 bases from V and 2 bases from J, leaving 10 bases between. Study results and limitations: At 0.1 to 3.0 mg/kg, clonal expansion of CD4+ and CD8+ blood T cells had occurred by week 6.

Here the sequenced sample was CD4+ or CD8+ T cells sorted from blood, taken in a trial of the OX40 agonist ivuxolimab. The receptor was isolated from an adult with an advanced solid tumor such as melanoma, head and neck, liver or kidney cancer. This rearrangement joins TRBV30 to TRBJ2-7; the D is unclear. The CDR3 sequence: CAWCRPTYEQYF. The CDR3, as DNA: TGTGCCTGGTGTCGCCCGACCTACGAGCAGTACTTC.